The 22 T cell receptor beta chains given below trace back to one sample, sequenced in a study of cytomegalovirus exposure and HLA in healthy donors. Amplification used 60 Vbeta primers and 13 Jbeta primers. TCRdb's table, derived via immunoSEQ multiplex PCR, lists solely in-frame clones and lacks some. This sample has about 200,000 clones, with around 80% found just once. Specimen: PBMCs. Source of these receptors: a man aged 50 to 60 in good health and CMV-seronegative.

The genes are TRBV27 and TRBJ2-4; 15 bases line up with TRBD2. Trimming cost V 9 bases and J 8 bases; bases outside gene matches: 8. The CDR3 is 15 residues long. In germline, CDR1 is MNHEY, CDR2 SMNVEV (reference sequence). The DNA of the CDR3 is TGTGCCAGTAGCGGACTAGCGGGAGGGGAAGACATTCAGTACTTC. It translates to CASSGLAGGEDIQYF.

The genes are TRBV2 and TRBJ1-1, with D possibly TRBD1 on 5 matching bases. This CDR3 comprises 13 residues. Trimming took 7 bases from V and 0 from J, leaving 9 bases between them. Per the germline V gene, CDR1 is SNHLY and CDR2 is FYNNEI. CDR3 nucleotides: TGTGCCAGCAAGGGGCAGGTGAACACTGAAGCTTTCTTT. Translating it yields CASKGQVNTEAFF.

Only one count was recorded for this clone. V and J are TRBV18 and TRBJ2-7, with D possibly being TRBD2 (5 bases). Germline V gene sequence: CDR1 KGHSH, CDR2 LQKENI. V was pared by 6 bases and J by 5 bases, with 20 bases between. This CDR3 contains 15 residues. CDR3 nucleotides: TGTGCCAGCTCTCTTGGACGACTGGAGGTGGACGAGCAGTACTTC. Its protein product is CASSLGRLEVDEQYF.

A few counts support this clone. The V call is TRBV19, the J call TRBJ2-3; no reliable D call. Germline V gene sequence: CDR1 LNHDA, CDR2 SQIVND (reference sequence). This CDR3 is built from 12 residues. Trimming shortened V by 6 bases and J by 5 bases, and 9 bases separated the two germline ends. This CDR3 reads CASRLSGDTQYF. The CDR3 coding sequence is TGTGCCAGTAGACTATCGGGAGATACGCAGTATTTT.

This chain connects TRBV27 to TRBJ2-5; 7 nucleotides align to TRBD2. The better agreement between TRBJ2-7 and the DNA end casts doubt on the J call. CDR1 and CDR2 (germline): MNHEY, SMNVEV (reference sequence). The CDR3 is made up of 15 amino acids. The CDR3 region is CATQKGLADPYEQYF. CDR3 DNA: TGTGCCACCCAGAAGGGGCTAGCGGACCCCTACGAGCAGTACTTC.

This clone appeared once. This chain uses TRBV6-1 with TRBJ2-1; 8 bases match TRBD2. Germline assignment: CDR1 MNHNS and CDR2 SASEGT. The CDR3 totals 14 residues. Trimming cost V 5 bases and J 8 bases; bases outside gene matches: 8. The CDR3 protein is CASSPRTSIDEQFF. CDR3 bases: TGTGCCAGCAGTCCTCGGACTAGCATCGATGAGCAGTTCTTC.

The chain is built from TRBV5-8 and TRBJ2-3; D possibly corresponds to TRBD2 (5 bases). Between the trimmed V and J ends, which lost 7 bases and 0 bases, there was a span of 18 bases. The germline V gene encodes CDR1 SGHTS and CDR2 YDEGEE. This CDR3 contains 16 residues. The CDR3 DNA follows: TGTGCCAGCCTCCGGAAGGGAGCACTGAGCACAGATACGCAGTATTTT. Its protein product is CASLRKGALSTDTQYF.

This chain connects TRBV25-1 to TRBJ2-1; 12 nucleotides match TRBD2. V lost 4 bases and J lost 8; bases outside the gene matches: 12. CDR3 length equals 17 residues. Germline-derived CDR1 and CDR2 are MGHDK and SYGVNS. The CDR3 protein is CASSGARLAGEFDEQFF. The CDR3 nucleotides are TGTGCCAGCAGTGGGGCAAGACTAGCGGGAGAGTTCGATGAGCAGTTCTTC.

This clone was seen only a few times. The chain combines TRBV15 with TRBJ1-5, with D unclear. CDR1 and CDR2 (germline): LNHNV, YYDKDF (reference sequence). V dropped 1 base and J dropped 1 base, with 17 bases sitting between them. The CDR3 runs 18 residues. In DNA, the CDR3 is TGTGCCACCAGCAGAGCGGGTGGAGGGAGAACGAGCAATCAGCCCCAGCATTTT. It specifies CATSRAGGGRTSNQPQHF.

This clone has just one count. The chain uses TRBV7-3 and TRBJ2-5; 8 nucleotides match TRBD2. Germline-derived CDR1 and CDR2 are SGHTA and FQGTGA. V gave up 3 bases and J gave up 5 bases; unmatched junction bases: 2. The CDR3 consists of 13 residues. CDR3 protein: CASSFGLAETQYF. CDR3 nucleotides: TGTGCCAGCAGCTTCGGACTAGCTGAGACCCAGTACTTC.

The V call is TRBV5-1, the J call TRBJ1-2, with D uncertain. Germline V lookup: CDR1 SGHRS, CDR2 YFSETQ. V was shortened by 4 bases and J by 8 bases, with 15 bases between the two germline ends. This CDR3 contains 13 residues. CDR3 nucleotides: TGCGCCAGCAGCCTCGAGGATTCGGGAGGCTACACCTTC. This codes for CASSLEDSGGYTF.

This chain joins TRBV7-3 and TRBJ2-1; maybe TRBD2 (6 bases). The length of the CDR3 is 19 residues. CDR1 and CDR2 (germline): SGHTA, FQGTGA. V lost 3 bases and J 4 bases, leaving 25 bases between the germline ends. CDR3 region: CASSFLKDWRVGDYNEQFF. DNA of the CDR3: TGTGCCAGCAGCTTCCTAAAGGACTGGAGGGTGGGAGATTACAATGAGCAGTTCTTC.

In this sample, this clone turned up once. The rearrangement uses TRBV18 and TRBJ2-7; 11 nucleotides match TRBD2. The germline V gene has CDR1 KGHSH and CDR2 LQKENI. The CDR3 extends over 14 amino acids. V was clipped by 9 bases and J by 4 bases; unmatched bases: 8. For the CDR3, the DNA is TGTGCCAGTCGAACCGGGACTAGCGGATACGAGCAGTACTTC. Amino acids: CASRTGTSGYEQYF.

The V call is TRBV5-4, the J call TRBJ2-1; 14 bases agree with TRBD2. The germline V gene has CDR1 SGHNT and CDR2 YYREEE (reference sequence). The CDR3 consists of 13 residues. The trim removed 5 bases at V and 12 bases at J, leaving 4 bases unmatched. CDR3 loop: CASRGTSGSGQFF. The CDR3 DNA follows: TGTGCCAGCAGGGGGACTAGCGGGAGTGGGCAGTTCTTC.

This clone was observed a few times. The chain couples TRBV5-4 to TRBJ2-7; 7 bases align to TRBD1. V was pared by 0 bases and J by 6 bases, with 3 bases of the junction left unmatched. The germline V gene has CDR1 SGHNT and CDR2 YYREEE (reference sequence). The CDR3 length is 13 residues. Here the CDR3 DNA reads TGTGCCAGCAGCTTGGCAGGGGGTCGCGAGCAGTACTTC. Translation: CASSLAGGREQYF.

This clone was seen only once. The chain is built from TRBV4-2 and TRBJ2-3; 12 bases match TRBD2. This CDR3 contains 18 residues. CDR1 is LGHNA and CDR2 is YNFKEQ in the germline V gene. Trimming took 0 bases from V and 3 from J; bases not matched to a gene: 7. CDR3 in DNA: TGTGCCAGCAGCCAAGATCTCCTAGCGGGAGGGTCGACAGATACGCAGTATTTT. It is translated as CASSQDLLAGGSTDTQYF.

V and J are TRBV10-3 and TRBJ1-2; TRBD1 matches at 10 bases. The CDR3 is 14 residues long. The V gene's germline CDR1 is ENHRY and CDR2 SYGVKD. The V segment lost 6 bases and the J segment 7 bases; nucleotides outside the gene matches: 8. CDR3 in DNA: TGTGCCATCAGCATGGGACAGGGGATTTCTGGCTACACCTTC. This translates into CAISMGQGISGYTF.

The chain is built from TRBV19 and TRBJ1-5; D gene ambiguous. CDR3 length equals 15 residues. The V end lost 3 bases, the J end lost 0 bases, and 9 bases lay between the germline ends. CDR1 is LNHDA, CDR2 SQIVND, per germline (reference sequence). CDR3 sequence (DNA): TGTGCCAGTAGTATCTCAGGATATAGCAATCAGCCCCAGCATTTT. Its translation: CASSISGYSNQPQHF.

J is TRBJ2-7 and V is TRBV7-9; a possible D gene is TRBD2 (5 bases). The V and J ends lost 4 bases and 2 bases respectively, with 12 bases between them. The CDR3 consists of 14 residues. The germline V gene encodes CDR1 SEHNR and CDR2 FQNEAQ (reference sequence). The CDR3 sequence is CASSSGGPPYEQYF. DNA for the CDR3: TGTGCCAGCAGCTCAGGCGGGCCCCCCTACGAGCAGTACTTC. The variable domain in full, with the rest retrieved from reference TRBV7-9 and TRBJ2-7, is DTGVSQNPRHKITKRGQNVTFRCDPISEHNRLYWYRQTLGQGPEFLTYFQNEAQLEKSRLLSDRFSAERPKGSFSTLEIQRTEQGDSAMYLCASSSGGPPYEQYFGPGTRLTVT.

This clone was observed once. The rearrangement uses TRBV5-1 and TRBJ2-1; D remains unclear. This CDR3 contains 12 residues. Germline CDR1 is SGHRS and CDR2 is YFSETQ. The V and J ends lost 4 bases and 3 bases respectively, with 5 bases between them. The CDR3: CASSINYNEQFF. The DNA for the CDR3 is TGCGCCAGCAGCATTAACTACAATGAGCAGTTCTTC.

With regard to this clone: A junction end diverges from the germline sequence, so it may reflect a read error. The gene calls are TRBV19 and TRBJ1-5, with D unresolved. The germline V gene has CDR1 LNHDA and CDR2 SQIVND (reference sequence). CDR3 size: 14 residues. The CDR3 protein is CASRHIGDNQLQHF. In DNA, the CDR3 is TGTGCCAGTAGACACATCGGTGACAATCAGCTCCAGCATTTT.

In nucleotides, the CDR3 is TGCGCCAGCAGCTTGGACATCCCTGGGCATGAGCAGTTCTTC. Translating gives CASSLDIPGHEQFF. The chain uses TRBV5-1 and TRBJ2-1; no firm D call. This CDR3 spans 14 amino acids. Between the trimmed V and J ends, which lost 0 bases and 8 bases, there was a span of 12 bases. Germline CDR1 is SGHRS and CDR2 is YFSETQ.